These T cell receptor beta chains were read from a single sample in a study of sequential checkpoint blockade in melanoma. Only in-frame clones appear in the TCRdb table, and some are missing; sequencing was by immunoSEQ multiplex PCR. The top ten clones hold 17% of a sample with 15,000 to 20,000 clones, under 65% of them seen once. The specimen was CD8+ T cells sorted from blood (inferred from file names), collected from a patient given nivolumab and ipilimumab in sequence. The receptors here all came from a human donor with melanoma. Each CDR3 is given with its conserved first and last residue. The D gene is left open where the match is weak. Rows may omit the clone size; those that give it use once, few, many or a size class.

15	TRBJ2-7	NA	TRBV30	few	CAWSVGLSLSYEQYF	TGTGCCTGGAGTGTAGGACTTAGCCTCTCCTACGAGCAGTACTTC
14	TRBJ1-1	NA	TRBV6-1	NA	CASSWGPGGTEAFF	TGTGCCAGCAGTTGGGGCCCCGGAGGGACTGAAGCTTTCTTT
15	TRBJ1-1	NA	TRBV19	NA	CASSIGAGVNTEAFF	TGTGCCAGCAGTATAGGTGCAGGGGTGAACACTGAAGCTTTCTTT
17	TRBJ1-1	TRBD1	TRBV19	NA	CASSIGRTGGWGTEAFF	TGTGCCAGTAGTATAGGTCGAACAGGGGGTTGGGGCACTGAAGCTTTCTTT
16	TRBJ1-3	NA	TRBV7-9	NA	CASSFLQGSSGNTIYF	TGTGCCAGCAGCTTCCTACAGGGTTCCTCTGGAAACACCATATATTTT
16	TRBJ1-4	NA	TRBV30	NA	CAWSDFLGATNEKLFF	TGTGCCTGGAGTGATTTTCTGGGAGCAACTAATGAAAAACTGTTTTTT
13	TRBJ1-2	NA	TRBV5-4	NA	CASSLETGYGYTF	TGTGCCAGCAGCTTGGAAACAGGCTATGGCTACACCTTC
13	TRBJ2-1	TRBD1	TRBV5-4	NA	CASSITGDNEQFF	TGTGCCAGCAGCATCACAGGGGACAATGAGCAGTTCTTC
11	TRBJ1-1	NA	TRBV10-1	few	CASRAVEEAFF	TGCGCCAGCAGAGCGGTGGAGGAAGCTTTCTTT
14	TRBJ2-5	NA	TRBV10-3	NA	CAISERGGEETQYF	TGTGCCATCAGTGAGAGGGGGGGCGAAGAGACCCAGTACTTC
12	TRBJ2-7	TRBD1	TRBV7-2	few	CASSPTGDEQYF	TGTGCCAGCAGCCCAACAGGGGACGAGCAGTACTTC
11	TRBJ1-2	NA	TRBV7-3	NA	CASSAGDGYTF	TGTGCCAGCAGCGCAGGGGATGGCTACACCTTC
13	TRBJ2-1	NA	TRBV6-5	NA	CASSDSLNNEQFF	TGTGCCAGCAGCGACAGTTTGAACAATGAGCAGTTCTTC
13	TRBJ2-7	NA	TRBV27	NA	CASSSGTPYEQYF	TGTGCCAGCAGTTCCGGGACTCCGTACGAGCAGTACTTC
15	TRBJ1-2	NA	TRBV6-4	NA	CASSDTPGYSYGYTF	TGTGCCAGCAGTGACACACCAGGGTACTCCTATGGCTACACCTTC
14	TRBJ2-3	TRBD2	TRBV6-5	NA	CASSPTSEADTQYF	TGTGCCAGCAGCCCGACTAGCGAAGCAGATACGCAGTATTTT
14	TRBJ2-3	TRBD1	TRBV28	NA	CASSLDRVTDTQYF	TGTGCCAGCAGTTTGGACAGGGTCACAGATACGCAGTATTTT
14	TRBJ2-7	NA	TRBV10-3	NA	CAITVSGNSYEQYF	TGTGCCATCACCGTGAGCGGCAACAGTTACGAGCAGTACTTC
14	TRBJ1-2	NA	TRBV4-1	medium-sized	CASSQQDSGYGYTF	TGCGCCAGCAGCCAACAGGACAGTGGATATGGCTACACCTTC
19	TRBJ1-2	TRBD1	TRBV27	few	CASSSTIYGQASSNYGYTF	TGTGCCAGCAGTTCCACCATCTACGGACAGGCCAGTTCTAACTATGGCTACACCTTC
19	TRBJ2-5	TRBD2	TRBV5-1	few	CASSTRTSGRASPWETQYF	TGCGCCAGCAGCACCCGGACTAGCGGGAGGGCATCACCGTGGGAGACCCAGTACTTC
14	TRBJ2-5	NA	TRBV7-9	few	CASSFGRYQETQYF	TGTGCCAGCAGCTTCGGCAGGTACCAAGAGACCCAGTACTTC
15	TRBJ2-1	NA	TRBV6-1	few	CASSPLGGWGNEQFF	TGTGCCAGCAGTCCCCTAGGGGGTTGGGGGAATGAGCAGTTCTTC
12	TRBJ2-7	TRBD2	TRBV30	NA	CALRGRPYEQYF	TGTGCCCTTCGCGGGAGGCCCTACGAGCAGTACTTC
14	TRBJ1-1	TRBD1	TRBV4-1	NA	CASSAGTGEGEAFF	TGCGCCAGCAGCGCCGGGACAGGGGAGGGTGAAGCTTTCTTT
15	TRBJ1-5	NA	TRBV28	NA	CASSLQGRVDQPQHF	TGTGCCAGCAGTTTACAAGGCAGGGTAGATCAGCCCCAGCATTTT